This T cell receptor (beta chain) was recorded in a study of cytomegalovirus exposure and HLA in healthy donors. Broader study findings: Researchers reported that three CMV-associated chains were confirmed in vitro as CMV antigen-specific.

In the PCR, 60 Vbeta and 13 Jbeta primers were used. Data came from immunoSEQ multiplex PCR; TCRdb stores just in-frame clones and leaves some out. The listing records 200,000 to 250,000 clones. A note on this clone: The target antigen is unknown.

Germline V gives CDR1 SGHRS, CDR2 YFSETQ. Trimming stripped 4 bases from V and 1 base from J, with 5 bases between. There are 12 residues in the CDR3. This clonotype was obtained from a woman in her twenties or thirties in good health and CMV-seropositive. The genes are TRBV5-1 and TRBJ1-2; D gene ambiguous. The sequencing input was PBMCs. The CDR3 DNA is TGCGCCAGCAGCCCGGTTAACTATGGCTACACCTTC. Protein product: CASSPVNYGYTF.